Listed below are T cell receptor beta chains from one sample, sequenced in a study of T cell clusters in autoimmune cytopenias. TCRdb reworked the multiplex PCR reads into one entry per CDR3 protein, no DNA. The repertoire table contains roughly 6,900 distinct CDR3 sequences. This sample also belongs to another study, concerning T cell repertoires in aging, cancer and after chemotherapy.

Sequenced material: peripheral blood. These receptors all stem from a human donor in good health. The CDR3 runs from the conserved cysteine through the conserved F or W. The size of a clone is reported for some rows only, either as once, few or many, or as a class for expanded clones.

v_call	j_call	clone_size	cdr3_aa
TRBV30	TRBJ2-7	medium-sized	CAWSDPIEQYF
TRBV7-6	TRBJ1-4	-	CASSLRGPNEKLFF
TRBV19	TRBJ1-4	medium-sized	CASRAGRDLNEKLFF
TRBV27	TRBJ2-3	-	CASSPSAGNTQYF
TRBV19	TRBJ1-2	-	CASSPSTGTNFVHGYTF
TRBV6-5	TRBJ2-7	-	CASRPTSGYSYEQYF
TRBV4-1	TRBJ2-1	-	CASSPTQGNNPPYNEQFF
TRBV5-4	TRBJ2-3	-	CASSPVGTGGLDTQYF
TRBV19	TRBJ1-4	-	CASSIDLGGTGNEKLFF
TRBV12-3/TRBV12-4	TRBJ1-2	-	CASSPGQYYGYTF
TRBV6-5	TRBJ2-7	-	CASRHRSSYEQYF
TRBV6-2/TRBV6-3	TRBJ2-3	medium-sized	CASSVRGVTTDTQYF
TRBV12-3/TRBV12-4	TRBJ1-2	-	CASSFGNTNYGYTF
TRBV30	TRBJ2-3	-	CAWSPPSGGASGDTQYF
TRBV7-2	TRBJ1-6	-	CASSLAERNRPYNSPLHF
TRBV6-5	TRBJ1-2	-	CASSYGTGRWLANYGYTF
TRBV19	TRBJ1-4	-	CASSVGSATNEKLFF
TRBV7-6	TRBJ2-3	-	CASSLKSSDTQYF
TRBV12-3/TRBV12-4	TRBJ1-3	-	CASSFAPSGNTIYF